This entry lists 4 T cell receptor beta chains sequenced from one sample in a study of control samples from healthy donors and cancer patients. Repertoires were generated with immunoSEQ multiplex PCR, while TCRdb's copy carries only in-frame clones and drops some. Of nearly 9,500 clones in the sample, roughly 90% were seen once. The specimen was PBMCs. Every receptor here comes from a man between 60 and 75 years old with colorectal cancer.

This clone was counted a single time. The chain joins TRBV7-9 to TRBJ1-1; TRBD1 agrees at 8 bases. The trim removed 5 bases at V and 1 base at J, leaving 6 bases unmatched. Germline values: CDR1 SEHNR, CDR2 FQNEAQ (reference sequence). The CDR3 is 15 amino acids. The chain's CDR3 is CASSRPRGPNTEAFF. The DNA for the CDR3 is TGTGCCAGCAGCCGACCCAGGGGGCCGAACACTGAAGCTTTCTTT.

This clone was seen a single time. The V gene is TRBV11-2, the J gene TRBJ2-2, with TRBD1 matching over 10 bases. Germline V CDR1 and CDR2: SGHAT, FQNNGV. The CDR3 is 19 residues long. V was clipped by 1 base and J by 5 bases; unmatched bases: 13. CDR3 DNA: TGTGCCAGCAGCTTAGCGAGACAGGGGGCGAGGTCAAGGACCGGGGAGCTGTTTTTT. Translation: CASSLARQGARSRTGELFF.

The V and J genes are TRBV18 and TRBJ2-7; a possible D gene is TRBD1 (5 bases). This CDR3 comprises 16 residues. Germline CDR1 KGHSH, CDR2 LQKENI. The V end was cut by 0 bases, the J end by 6 bases, with 18 bases between. CDR3 DNA: TGTGCCAGCTCACCACCGGGCAGGGATCGAACTACCGAGCAGTACTTC. Its translation: CASSPPGRDRTTEQYF.

V usage is TRBV30 and J usage is TRBJ2-7, with 7 bases lining up with TRBD1. The germline V gene encodes CDR1 GTSNPN and CDR2 SVGIG (reference sequence). V dropped 1 base and J dropped 6; count of bases not matched to a gene: 6. The CDR3 has 13 residues. The chain's CDR3 is CAWSALHRGEQYF. The CDR3 DNA is TGTGCCTGGAGTGCCCTCCACAGGGGCGAGCAGTACTTC.